This entry is about one T cell receptor (beta chain). The data derive from a study of blood T cell repertoires in COVID-19. Study information: Material from acute and convalescent COVID-19 was sourced from the United States, Italy and Spain. Nucleic acid was either cDNA or gDNA, and it came from T cells, B-cell-depleted T cells, or PBMCs.

V lost 5 bases, J lost 11 bases, and 10 bases stayed unmatched. Germline CDR1 reads LNHDA; CDR2 reads SQIVND (reference sequence). This CDR3 has 13 residues. As originally analysed: Scientists estimated how many nucleated cells there were by amplifying reference gene primers. Sequencing was performed with immunoSEQ multiplex PCR; in TCRdb, only in-frame clones are kept and a portion is missing. V and J calls and clone size follow that table, whereas D and trimming were derived from the DNA. Of 200,000 to 250,000 clones in the sample, 80% to 85% were seen once. The clonotype comes from a woman in her sixties or seventies with acute or convalescent COVID-19. The gene calls are TRBV19 and TRBJ1-2, with 8 bases lining up with TRBD1. Sequencing was performed on peripheral blood. The CDR3 protein is CASSPRGGQEYTF. The CDR3 DNA follows: TGTGCCAGTAGTCCTAGAGGGGGACAGGAGTACACCTTC.